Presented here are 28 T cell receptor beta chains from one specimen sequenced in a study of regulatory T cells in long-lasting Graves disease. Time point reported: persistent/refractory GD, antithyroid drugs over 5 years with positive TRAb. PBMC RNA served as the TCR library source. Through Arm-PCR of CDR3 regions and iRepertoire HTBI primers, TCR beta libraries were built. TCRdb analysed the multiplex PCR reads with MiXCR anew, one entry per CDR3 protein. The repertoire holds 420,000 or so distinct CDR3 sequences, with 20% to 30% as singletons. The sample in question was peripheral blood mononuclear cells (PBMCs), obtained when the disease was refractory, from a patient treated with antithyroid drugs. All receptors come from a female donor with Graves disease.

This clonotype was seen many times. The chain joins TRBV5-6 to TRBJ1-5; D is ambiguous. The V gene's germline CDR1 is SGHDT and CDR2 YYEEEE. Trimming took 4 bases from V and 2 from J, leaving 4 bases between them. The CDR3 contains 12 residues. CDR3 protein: CASSERNQPQHF. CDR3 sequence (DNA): TGTGCCAGCAGCGAGCGCAATCAGCCCCAGCATTTT.

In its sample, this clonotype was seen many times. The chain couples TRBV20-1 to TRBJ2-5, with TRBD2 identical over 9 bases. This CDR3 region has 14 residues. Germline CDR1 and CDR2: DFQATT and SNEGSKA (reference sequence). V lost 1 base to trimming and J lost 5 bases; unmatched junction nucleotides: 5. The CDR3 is CSARGLAEQETQYF. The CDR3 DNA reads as TGCAGTGCTAGAGGACTAGCGGAGCAGGAGACCCAGTACTTC.

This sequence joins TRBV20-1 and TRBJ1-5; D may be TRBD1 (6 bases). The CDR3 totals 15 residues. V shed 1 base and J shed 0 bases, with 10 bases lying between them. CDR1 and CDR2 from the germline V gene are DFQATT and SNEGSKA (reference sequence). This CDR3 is CSARARGFSNQPQHF. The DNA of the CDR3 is TGCAGTGCTAGAGCCAGGGGATTTAGCAATCAGCCCCAGCATTTT.

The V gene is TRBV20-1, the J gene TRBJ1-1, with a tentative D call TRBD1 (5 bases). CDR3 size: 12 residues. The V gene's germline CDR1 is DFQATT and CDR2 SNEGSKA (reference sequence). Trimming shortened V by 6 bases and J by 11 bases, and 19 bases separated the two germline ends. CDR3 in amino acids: CSAWGTGTSAFF. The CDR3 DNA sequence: TGCAGTGCCTGGGGGACCGGGACCAGCGCTTTCTTT.

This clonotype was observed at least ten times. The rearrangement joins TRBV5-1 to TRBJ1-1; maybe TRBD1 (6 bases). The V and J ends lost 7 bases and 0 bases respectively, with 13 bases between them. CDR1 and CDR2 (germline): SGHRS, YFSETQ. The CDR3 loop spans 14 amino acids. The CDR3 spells CASSGDPVNTEAFF. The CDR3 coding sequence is TGCGCCAGCTCAGGGGACCCCGTGAACACTGAAGCTTTCTTT. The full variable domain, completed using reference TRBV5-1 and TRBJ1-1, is KAGVTQTPRYLIKTRGQQVTLSCSPISGHRSVSWYQQTPGQGLQFLFEYFSETQRNKGNFPGRFSGRQFSNSRSEMNVSTLELGDSALYLCASSGDPVNTEAFFGQGTRLTVV.

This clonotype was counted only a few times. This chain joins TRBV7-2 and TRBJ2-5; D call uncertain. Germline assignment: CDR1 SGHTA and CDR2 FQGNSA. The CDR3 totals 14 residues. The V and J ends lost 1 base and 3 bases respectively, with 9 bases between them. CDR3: CASSLVGREETQYF. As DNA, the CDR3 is TGTGCCAGCAGCTTAGTTGGTCGCGAAGAGACCCAGTACTTC. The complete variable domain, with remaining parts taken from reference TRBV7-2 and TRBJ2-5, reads GAGVSQSPSNKVTEKGKDVELRCDPISGHTALYWYRQSLGQGLEFLIYFQGNSAPDKSGLPSDRFSAERTGGSVSTLTIQRTQQEDSAVYLCASSLVGREETQYFGPGTRLLVL.

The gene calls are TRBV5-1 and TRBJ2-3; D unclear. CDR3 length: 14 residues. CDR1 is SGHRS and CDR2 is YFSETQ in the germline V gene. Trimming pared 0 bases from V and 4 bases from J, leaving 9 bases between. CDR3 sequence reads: CASSLGVRPDTQYF. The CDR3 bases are TGCGCCAGCAGCTTGGGAGTCCGGCCAGATACGCAGTATTTT. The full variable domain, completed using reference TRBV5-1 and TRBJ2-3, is KAGVTQTPRYLIKTRGQQVTLSCSPISGHRSVSWYQQTPGQGLQFLFEYFSETQRNKGNFPGRFSGRQFSNSRSEMNVSTLELGDSALYLCASSLGVRPDTQYFGPGTRLTVL.

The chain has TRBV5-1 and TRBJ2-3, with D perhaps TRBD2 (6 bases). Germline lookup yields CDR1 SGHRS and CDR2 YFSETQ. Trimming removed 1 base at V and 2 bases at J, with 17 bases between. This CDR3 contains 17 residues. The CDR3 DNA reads TGCGCCAGCAGCTTGTCGGGGGAGCCGCTACTCACAGATACGCAGTATTTT. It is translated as CASSLSGEPLLTDTQYF.

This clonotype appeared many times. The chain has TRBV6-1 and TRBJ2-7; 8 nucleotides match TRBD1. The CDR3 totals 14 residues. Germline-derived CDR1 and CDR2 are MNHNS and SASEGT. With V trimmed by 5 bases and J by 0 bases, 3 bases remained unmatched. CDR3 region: CASSQGAYSYEQYF. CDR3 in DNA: TGTGCCAGCAGTCAGGGGGCCTACTCCTACGAGCAGTACTTC.

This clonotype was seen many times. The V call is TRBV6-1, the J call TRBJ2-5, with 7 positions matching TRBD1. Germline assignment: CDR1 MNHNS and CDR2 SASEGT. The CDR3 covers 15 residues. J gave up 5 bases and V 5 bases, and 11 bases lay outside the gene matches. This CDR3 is CASSRGQVPVETQYF. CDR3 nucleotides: TGTGCCAGCAGTCGCGGACAGGTCCCTGTGGAGACCCAGTACTTC.

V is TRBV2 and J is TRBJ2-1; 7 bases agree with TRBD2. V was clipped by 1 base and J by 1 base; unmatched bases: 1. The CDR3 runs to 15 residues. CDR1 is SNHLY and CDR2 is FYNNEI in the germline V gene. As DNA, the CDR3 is TGTGCCAGCAGTGAAGATAGCGGGTCCTACAATGAGCAGTTCTTC. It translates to CASSEDSGSYNEQFF.

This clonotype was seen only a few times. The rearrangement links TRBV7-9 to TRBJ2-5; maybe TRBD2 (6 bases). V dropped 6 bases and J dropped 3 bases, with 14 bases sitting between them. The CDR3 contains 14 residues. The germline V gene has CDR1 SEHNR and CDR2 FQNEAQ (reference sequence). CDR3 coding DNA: TGTGCCAGCAGAAATATGCGGGGTAAAGAGACCCAGTACTTC. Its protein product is CASRNMRGKETQYF. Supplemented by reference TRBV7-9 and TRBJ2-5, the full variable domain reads DTGVSQNPRHKITKRGQNVTFRCDPISEHNRLYWYRQTLGQGPEFLTYFQNEAQLEKSRLLSDRFSAERPKGSFSTLEIQRTEQGDSAMYLCASRNMRGKETQYFGPGTRLLVL.

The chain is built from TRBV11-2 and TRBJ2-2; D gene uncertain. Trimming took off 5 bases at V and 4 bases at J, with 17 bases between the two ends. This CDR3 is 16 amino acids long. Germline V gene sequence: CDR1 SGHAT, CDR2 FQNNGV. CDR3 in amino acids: CASSRNLLKSTGELFF. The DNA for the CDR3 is TGTGCCAGCAGCCGAAACCTATTGAAGAGCACCGGGGAGCTGTTTTTT.

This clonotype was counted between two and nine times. CDR3 nucleotide sequence: TGTGCCAGCAGTCAACCGGGACAGAGAAACACCATATATTTT. Translating it yields CASSQPGQRNTIYF. The J gene is TRBJ1-3, the V gene TRBV28; 7 nucleotides line up with TRBD1. The germline V gene encodes CDR1 MDHEN and CDR2 SYDVKM. The CDR3 length is 14 residues. V was clipped by 5 bases and J by 5 bases; unmatched bases: 6.

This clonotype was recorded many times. CDR3 protein: CASSPGEPQHF. The CDR3 coding sequence is TGTGCCAGCAGTCCCGGGGAGCCCCAGCATTTT. This rearrangement joins TRBV28 to TRBJ1-5; the D is unclear. The germline CDR1 and CDR2 sequences are MDHEN and SYDVKM. The CDR3 is 11 amino acids. Between the trimmed V and J ends, which lost 5 bases and 8 bases, there was a span of 7 bases.

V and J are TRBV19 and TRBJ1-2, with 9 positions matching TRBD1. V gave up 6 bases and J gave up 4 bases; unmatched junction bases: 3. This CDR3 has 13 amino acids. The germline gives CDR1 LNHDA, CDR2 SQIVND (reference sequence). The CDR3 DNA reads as TGTGCCAGTAGGAGGACAGGGGTCTATGGCTACACCTTC. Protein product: CASRRTGVYGYTF.

The CDR3 nucleotides are TGTGCCAGCAGCTTAGTTGGGACTAGTTCAAGCTACGAGCAGTACTTC. Its translation is CASSLVGTSSSYEQYF. The chain employs TRBV7-2 and TRBJ2-7, with 8 bases aligning to TRBD2. In germline, CDR1 is SGHTA, CDR2 FQGNSA. The CDR3 sequence is 16 residues long. V was pared by 1 base and J by 3 bases, with 8 bases of the junction left unmatched.

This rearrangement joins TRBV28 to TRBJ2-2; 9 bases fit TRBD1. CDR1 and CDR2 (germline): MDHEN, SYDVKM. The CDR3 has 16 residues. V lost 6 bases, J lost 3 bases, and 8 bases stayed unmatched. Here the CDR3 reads CASRKGTGWDTGELFF. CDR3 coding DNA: TGTGCCAGCAGAAAAGGGACAGGGTGGGACACCGGGGAGCTGTTTTTT.

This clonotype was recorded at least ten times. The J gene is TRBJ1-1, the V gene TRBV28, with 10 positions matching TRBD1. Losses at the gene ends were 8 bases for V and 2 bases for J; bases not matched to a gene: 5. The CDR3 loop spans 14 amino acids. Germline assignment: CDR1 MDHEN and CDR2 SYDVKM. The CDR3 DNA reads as TGTGCCAGCGGTGGGACAGGGGCTAACACTGAAGCTTTCTTT. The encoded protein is CASGGTGANTEAFF.

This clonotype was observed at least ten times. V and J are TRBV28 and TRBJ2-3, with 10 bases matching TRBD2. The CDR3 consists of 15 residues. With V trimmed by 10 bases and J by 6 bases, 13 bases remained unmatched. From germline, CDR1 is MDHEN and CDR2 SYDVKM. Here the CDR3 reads CAIHSSGRTMDTQYF. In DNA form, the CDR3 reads TGTGCCATCCATTCTAGCGGGAGAACTATGGATACGCAGTATTTT. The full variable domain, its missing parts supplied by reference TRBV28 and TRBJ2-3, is DVKVTQSSRYLVKRTGEKVFLECVQDMDHENMFWYRQDPGLGLRLIYFSYDVKMKEKGDIPEGYSVSREKKERFSLILESASTNQTSMYLCAIHSSGRTMDTQYFGPGTRLTVL.

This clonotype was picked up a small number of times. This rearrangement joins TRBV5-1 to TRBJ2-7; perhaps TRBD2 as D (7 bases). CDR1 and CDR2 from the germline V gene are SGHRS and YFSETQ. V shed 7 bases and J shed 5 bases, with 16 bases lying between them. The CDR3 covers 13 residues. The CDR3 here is CASAGAGMNEQYF. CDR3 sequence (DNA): TGCGCCAGCGCGGGGGCGGGGATGAACGAGCAGTACTTC.

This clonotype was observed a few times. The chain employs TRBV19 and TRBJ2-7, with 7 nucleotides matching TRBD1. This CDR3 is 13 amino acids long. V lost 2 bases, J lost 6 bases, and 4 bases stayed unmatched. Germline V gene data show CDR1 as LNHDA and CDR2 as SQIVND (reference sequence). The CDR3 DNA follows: TGTGCCAGTAGTATATCGCGGACAGGCGAGCAGTACTTC. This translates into CASSISRTGEQYF.

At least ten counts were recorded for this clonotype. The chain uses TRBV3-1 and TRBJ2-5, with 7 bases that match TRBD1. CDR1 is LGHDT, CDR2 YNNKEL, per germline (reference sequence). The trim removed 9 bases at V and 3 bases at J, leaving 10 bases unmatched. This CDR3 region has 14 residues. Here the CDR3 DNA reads TGTGCCAGTCGGAAGTATGGACAGGAAGAGACCCAGTACTTC. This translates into CASRKYGQEETQYF.

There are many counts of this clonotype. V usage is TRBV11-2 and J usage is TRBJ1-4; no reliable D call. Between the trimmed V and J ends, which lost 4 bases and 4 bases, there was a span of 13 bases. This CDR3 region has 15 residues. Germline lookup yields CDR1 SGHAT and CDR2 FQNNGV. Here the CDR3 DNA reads TGTGCCAGCAGCTCGCTCCCGAAGGGTAATGAAAAACTGTTTTTT. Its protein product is CASSSLPKGNEKLFF.

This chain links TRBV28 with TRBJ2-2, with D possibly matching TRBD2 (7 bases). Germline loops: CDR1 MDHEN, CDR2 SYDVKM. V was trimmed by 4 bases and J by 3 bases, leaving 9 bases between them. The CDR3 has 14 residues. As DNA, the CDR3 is TGTGCCAGCAGTTCGGGGGGCTACACCGGGGAGCTGTTTTTT. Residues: CASSSGGYTGELFF.

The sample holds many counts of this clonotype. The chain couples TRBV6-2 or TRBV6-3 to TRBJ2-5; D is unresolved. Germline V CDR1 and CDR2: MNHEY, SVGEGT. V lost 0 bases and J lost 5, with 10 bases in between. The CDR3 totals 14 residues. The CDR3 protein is CASSYSSPGETQYF. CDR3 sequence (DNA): TGTGCCAGCAGTTACTCGAGTCCGGGCGAGACCCAGTACTTC.

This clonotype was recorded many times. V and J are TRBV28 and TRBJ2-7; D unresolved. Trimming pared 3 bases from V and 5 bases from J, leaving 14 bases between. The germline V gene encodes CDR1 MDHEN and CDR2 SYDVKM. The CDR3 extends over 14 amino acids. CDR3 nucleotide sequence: TGTGCCAGCAGTTTCCTCCGGTTTCCCAACGAGCAGTACTTC. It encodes CASSFLRFPNEQYF.

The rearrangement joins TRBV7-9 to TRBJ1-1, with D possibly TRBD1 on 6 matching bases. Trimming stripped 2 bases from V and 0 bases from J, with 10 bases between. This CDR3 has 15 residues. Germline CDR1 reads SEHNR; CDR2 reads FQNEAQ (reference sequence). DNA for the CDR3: TGTGCCAGCAGCTTACCGGGACACATGAACACTGAAGCTTTCTTT. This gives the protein CASSLPGHMNTEAFF.